The present entry profiles one T cell receptor (beta chain) with its context. Its target is not known. This record belongs to a study of CXCR3-negative and CXCR3-positive naive CD8 T cells. Study results and limitations: CXCR3-positive naive cells carried more hydrophobic TRB CDR3s than CXCR3-negative ones.

Through 5' RACE with UMI labels, the TRB cDNA libraries were prepared. From its re-call of the 5' RACE reads, TCRdb lists each CDR3 protein once, without DNA. Found here are about 98,000 distinct CDR3 sequences; the top ten clones hold around 0.99%. The germline gives CDR1 MGHRA, CDR2 YSYEKL. This CDR3 spans 18 amino acids. The chain uses TRBV4-1 and TRBJ2-7; no DNA is available, so the TRBD2 call from TCRdb remains unchecked. This TCR was recovered from a human donor in good health. Some clones in this sample may be carry-over from other donors' samples. Specimen: naive CXCR3+ CD8+ T cells from blood. Subset in this sample: CD45RO-CCR7+CD27+CD95- naive CD8+ T cells expressing CXCR3 (TNR3+). Here the CDR3 reads CASSQELWGAGGAYEQYF.